Below are 27 T cell receptor beta chains sequenced from a single sample in a study of shared clonotypes between healthy human individuals (dated by TCRdb to about 2020). Libraries were built with the immunoSEQ multiplex PCR assay. This is the immuneACCESS table as TCRdb keeps it, with only in-frame sequences that have V and J called. A part of the clones is gone; compared with another copy, unresolved V genes explain less than half, and the rest is unexplained. The sample records roughly 1,800,000 clones, about 95% of which are singletons. Jointly, the top ten make up around 1% of the sample. CD8 naive samples consisted of CD45RO-negative cells that were positively selected for CCR7, yielding a CD45RA+CCR7+ population without TemRA cells. Sequenced: naive CD8+ T cells sorted from blood. The meaning of the sample's cell subset or site label: CD45RA+CCR7+. All receptors derive from a man aged 18 to 30 in good health.

This clone was found once. The chain has TRBV6-5 and TRBJ2-1; the D gene is possibly TRBD2 (5 bases). V lost 0 bases to trimming and J lost 7 bases, with 16 bases between them. Germline loops: CDR1 MNHEY, CDR2 SVGAGI. The CDR3 length is 16 residues. This CDR3 is CASSYSEGLGWNEQFF. The CDR3 region has the DNA TGTGCCAGCAGTTACTCAGAGGGTTTAGGTTGGAATGAGCAGTTCTTC.

This rearrangement joins TRBV6-5 to TRBJ2-1; tentatively, D is TRBD2 (5 bases). CDR1 is MNHEY, CDR2 SVGAGI, per germline. The V and J ends lost 0 bases and 11 bases respectively, with 14 bases between them. This CDR3 comprises 14 residues. Here the CDR3 reads CASSYSRLSDQQFF. Here the CDR3 DNA reads TGTGCCAGCAGTTACTCGAGACTTAGCGATCAGCAGTTCTTC.

This chain uses TRBV27 with TRBJ1-2; 7 nucleotides match TRBD1. This CDR3 has 14 residues. V gave up 5 bases and J gave up 7 bases; unmatched junction bases: 10. Germline assignment: CDR1 MNHEY and CDR2 SMNVEV (reference sequence). The CDR3 protein is CASSGTTGIGGYTF. The CDR3 coding sequence is TGTGCCAGCAGTGGAACGACAGGGATTGGTGGCTACACCTTC.

This clone was seen only a few times. The chain employs TRBV6-1 and TRBJ2-1; perhaps TRBD2 as D (6 bases). Trimming stripped 3 bases from V and 3 bases from J, with 9 bases between. Germline V lookup: CDR1 MNHNS, CDR2 SASEGT. The CDR3 runs 14 residues. This CDR3 reads CASSEEGIYNEQFF. In nucleotides, the CDR3 is TGTGCCAGCAGTGAGGAGGGAATCTACAATGAGCAGTTCTTC.

The chain couples TRBV27 to TRBJ2-5, with 7 nucleotides matching TRBD1. The CDR3 spans 15 residues. Looked up from germline, CDR1 is MNHEY and CDR2 is SMNVEV (reference sequence). The V segment lost 3 bases and the J segment 1 base; nucleotides outside the gene matches: 5. The CDR3 coding sequence is TGTGCCAGCAGTTTTACGGGACAGATCCAAGAGACCCAGTACTTC. It yields the protein CASSFTGQIQETQYF.

The genes are TRBV30 and TRBJ2-1; TRBD2 matches 9 bases. The junction had 5 bases not matched to a gene; V was cut back by 4 bases and J by 4 bases. Germline V gene sequence: CDR1 GTSNPN, CDR2 SVGIG (reference sequence). The CDR3 contains 14 residues. The CDR3 loop reads CAWTPSGAYNEQFF. As DNA, the CDR3 is TGTGCCTGGACCCCTAGCGGGGCTTACAATGAGCAGTTCTTC.

The gene calls are TRBV7-6 and TRBJ1-1; perhaps TRBD1 as D (5 bases). Trimming took 2 bases from V and 3 from J, leaving 13 bases between them. The CDR3 runs 15 residues. Looked up from germline, CDR1 is SGHVS and CDR2 is FNYEAQ. The CDR3 DNA reads TGTGCCAGCAGCTTAACGGGGCACCCAGACACTGAAGCTTTCTTT. Translating gives CASSLTGHPDTEAFF.

The chain joins TRBV6-5 to TRBJ2-3; TRBD1 agrees at 8 bases. V gave up 6 bases and J gave up 1 base; unmatched junction bases: 6. This CDR3 region has 15 residues. CDR1 is MNHEY and CDR2 is SVGAGI in the germline V gene. CDR3 sequence (DNA): TGTGCCAGCAGCCAGCCGGGACAGGGCACAGATACGCAGTATTTT. It yields the protein CASSQPGQGTDTQYF.

Points on this clone: In the same sample, other DNA sequences code for this CDR3. The V and J genes are TRBV7-9 and TRBJ2-7; 9 nucleotides align to TRBD1. This CDR3 region has 14 residues. Germline V gene data show CDR1 as SEHNR and CDR2 as FQNEAQ (reference sequence). The trim removed 5 bases at V and 2 bases at J, leaving 4 bases unmatched. This CDR3 reads CASSPRDRAYEQYF. In nucleotides, the CDR3 is TGTGCCAGCAGCCCCCGGGACAGGGCCTACGAGCAGTACTTC. Using reference TRBV7-9 and TRBJ2-7 for the parts outside the CDR3, the full variable domain is DTGVSQNPRHKITKRGQNVTFRCDPISEHNRLYWYRQTLGQGPEFLTYFQNEAQLEKSRLLSDRFSAERPKGSFSTLEIQRTEQGDSAMYLCASSPRDRAYEQYFGPGTRLTVT.

The J gene is TRBJ1-2, the V gene TRBV27, with TRBD1 as a possible D gene (5 bases). V was clipped by 4 bases and J by 8 bases, with 14 bases between them. The CDR3 length is 13 residues. Per the germline V gene, CDR1 is MNHEY and CDR2 is SMNVEV (reference sequence). The CDR3 region is CASSYSGAQGYTF. For the CDR3, the DNA is TGTGCCAGCAGTTACTCCGGGGCCCAAGGCTACACCTTC.

This chain joins TRBV4-1 and TRBJ2-1; 11 bases align to TRBD1. The CDR3 length is 16 residues. Germline V gene data show CDR1 as MGHRA and CDR2 as YSYEKL. The trim removed 4 bases at V and 8 bases at J, leaving 10 bases unmatched. The CDR3 protein is CASSPAGTGGLDEQFF. CDR3 in DNA: TGCGCCAGCAGCCCGGCCGGGACAGGGGGTTTGGATGAGCAGTTCTTC.

In DNA, the CDR3 is TGCGCCAGCAGCCCCAGCACAGATACGCAGTATTTT. It yields the protein CASSPSTDTQYF. This chain connects TRBV5-1 to TRBJ2-3, with D hard to call. CDR1 and CDR2 (germline): SGHRS, YFSETQ. V lost 4 bases, J lost 0 bases, and 3 bases lay in between. The length of the CDR3 is 12 residues.

The chain employs TRBV7-2 and TRBJ2-7; TRBD2 matches 8 bases. The germline V gene has CDR1 SGHTA and CDR2 FQGNSA. This CDR3 is 15 amino acids long. The J segment lost 3 bases and the V segment lost 4 bases, leaving 8 bases of the junction unmatched. The CDR3 DNA is TGTGCCAGCAGCTCGGCGGCGGGGGGATACTACGAGCAGTACTTC. It translates to CASSSAAGGYYEQYF.

The chain couples TRBV5-6 to TRBJ2-3, with TRBD1 matching over 7 bases. Germline assignment: CDR1 SGHDT and CDR2 YYEEEE. Losses at the gene ends were 4 bases for V and 2 bases for J; bases not matched to a gene: 7. This CDR3 is 15 amino acids long. The CDR3 here is CASSPWDRNTDTQYF. The CDR3 DNA sequence: TGTGCCAGCAGCCCCTGGGACAGAAACACAGATACGCAGTATTTT. The whole variable domain, remainder taken from reference TRBV5-6 and TRBJ2-3, is DAGVTQSPTHLIKTRGQQVTLRCSPKSGHDTVSWYQQALGQGPQFIFQYYEEEERQRGNFPDRFSGHQFPNYSSELNVNALLLGDSALYLCASSPWDRNTDTQYFGPGTRLTVL.

The chain uses TRBV4-1 and TRBJ1-1; D is perhaps TRBD1 (6 bases). The V gene's germline CDR1 is MGHRA and CDR2 YSYEKL. The CDR3 extends over 15 amino acids. Trimming cost V 4 bases and J 1 base, with 13 bases left between them. CDR3 DNA: TGCGCCAGCAGCCTAGGGCCGGGGGCGAACACTGAAGCTTTCTTT. This codes for CASSLGPGANTEAFF.

V is TRBV10-3 and J is TRBJ2-3, with D maybe TRBD1 (6 bases). The germline V and J ends were trimmed by 0 bases and 2 bases, with 15 bases remaining between them. The CDR3 covers 17 residues. Germline V gives CDR1 ENHRY, CDR2 SYGVKD. CDR3 DNA sequence: TGTGCCATCAGTGAGTCGGGGGCGAGCCCGAACACAGATACGCAGTATTTT. Translated, it gives CAISESGASPNTDTQYF.

The genes are TRBV6-1 and TRBJ2-3; the match to TRBD1 covers 9 bases. Germline CDR1 is MNHNS and CDR2 is SASEGT. The junction had 8 bases not matched to a gene; V was cut back by 3 bases and J by 7 bases. The CDR3 covers 15 residues. The CDR3 nucleotides read TGTGCCAGCAGTGAGACCGGGACAGGGTGGAATACGCAGTATTTT. Its translation is CASSETGTGWNTQYF.

V gene TRBV6-5 combines with J gene TRBJ2-7; the D is unclear. The V end was cut by 1 base, the J end by 2 bases, with 12 bases between. Germline CDR1 and CDR2: MNHEY and SVGAGI. This CDR3 is built from 15 residues. The CDR3 bases are TGTGCCAGCAGTTACTTTCGTAGCAGTGCCTACGAGCAGTACTTC. Encoded protein: CASSYFRSSAYEQYF.

The V gene is TRBV7-9, the J gene TRBJ2-2; D is uncertain. V lost 8 bases and J 6 bases, leaving 10 bases between the germline ends. The CDR3 is 12 amino acids. In germline, CDR1 is SEHNR, CDR2 FQNEAQ (reference sequence). CDR3 bases: TGTGCCAGCCACTCCGCGGCCGGGGAGCTGTTTTTT. Its translation: CASHSAAGELFF. The full variable domain, rest sourced from reference TRBV7-9 and TRBJ2-2, is DTGVSQNPRHKITKRGQNVTFRCDPISEHNRLYWYRQTLGQGPEFLTYFQNEAQLEKSRLLSDRFSAERPKGSFSTLEIQRTEQGDSAMYLCASHSAAGELFFGEGSRLTVL.

J is TRBJ1-2 and V is TRBV5-4; D may be TRBD1 (6 bases). Trimming took 0 bases from V and 4 from J, leaving 10 bases between them. In germline, CDR1 is SGHNT, CDR2 YYREEE (reference sequence). There are 14 residues in the CDR3. CDR3 sequence reads: CASSLAGTPYGYTF. In DNA, the CDR3 is TGTGCCAGCAGCTTGGCCGGGACACCCTATGGCTACACCTTC.

J is TRBJ2-5 and V is TRBV4-1; TRBD1 aligns across 8 bases. The germline CDR1 and CDR2 sequences are MGHRA and YSYEKL. Trimming at V came to 3 bases and at J to 4 bases, leaving 7 bases not matched to a gene. This CDR3 comprises 15 residues. CDR3 sequence reads: CASSHKTGAGETQYF. In DNA, the CDR3 is TGCGCCAGCAGCCACAAGACAGGGGCGGGAGAGACCCAGTACTTC.

The rearrangement links TRBV27 to TRBJ2-7; the D gene is possibly TRBD1 (5 bases). V shed 5 bases and J shed 1 base, with 18 bases lying between them. The CDR3 loop spans 16 amino acids. CDR1 and CDR2 from the germline V gene are MNHEY and SMNVEV (reference sequence). The CDR3 DNA reads as TGTGCCAGCAGTCCCAGGGCCGAGAGAAATTCCTACGAGCAGTACTTC. It encodes CASSPRAERNSYEQYF.

The chain joins TRBV19 to TRBJ2-2; D is unresolved. The CDR3 extends over 16 amino acids. CDR1 is LNHDA and CDR2 is SQIVND in the germline V gene (reference sequence). V was pared by 2 bases and J by 4 bases, with 14 bases between. The CDR3: CASSIMKGSFTGELFF. In DNA form, the CDR3 reads TGTGCCAGTAGTATAATGAAGGGCAGCTTCACCGGGGAGCTGTTTTTT. Supplemented by reference TRBV19 and TRBJ2-2, the full variable domain reads DGGITQSPKYLFRKEGQNVTLSCEQNLNHDAMYWYRQDPGQGLRLIYYSQIVNDFQKGDIAEGYSVSREKKESFPLTVTSAQKNPTAFYLCASSIMKGSFTGELFFGEGSRLTVL.

The rearrangement uses TRBV9 and TRBJ2-7; D is tentatively TRBD1 or TRBD2 (6 bases each). Germline V lookup: CDR1 SGDLS, CDR2 YYNGEE. Trimming shortened V by 4 bases and J by 1 base, and 15 bases separated the two germline ends. CDR3 length: 15 amino acids. CDR3 nucleotides: TGTGCCAGCAGCCCGGGGGCAGGGTATTCCTACGAGCAGTACTTC. Translation gives CASSPGAGYSYEQYF.

The chain is built from TRBV4-3 and TRBJ2-2; D is undetermined. The CDR3 runs to 12 residues. V was cut by 0 bases and J by 6 bases, with 2 bases left in between. Germline V gene data show CDR1 as LGHNA and CDR2 as YSLEER. The CDR3 DNA reads as TGCGCCAGCAGCCAAGATGCCGGGGAGCTGTTTTTT. Residues: CASSQDAGELFF.

Points on this clone: This sample also contains other DNA sequences that code for the same CDR3. The chain links TRBV9 to TRBJ2-7; possible D gene TRBD1, 7 bases. V shed 2 bases and J shed 6 bases, with 12 bases lying between them. There are 13 residues in the CDR3. Germline V gene lookup returns CDR1 SGDLS and CDR2 YYNGEE. CDR3 loop: CASSVGGGTEQYF. CDR3 DNA sequence: TGTGCCAGCAGCGTCGGAGGGGGCACCGAGCAGTACTTC.

In this sample, this clone turned up once. This chain links TRBV21-1 with TRBJ1-4. TRBV21-1 is termed a pseudogene. This CDR3 contains 12 residues. The CDR3 loop is CASSNPNEKLFF. The CDR3 region has the DNA TGTGCCAGCAGCAACCCTAATGAAAAACTGTTTTTT.